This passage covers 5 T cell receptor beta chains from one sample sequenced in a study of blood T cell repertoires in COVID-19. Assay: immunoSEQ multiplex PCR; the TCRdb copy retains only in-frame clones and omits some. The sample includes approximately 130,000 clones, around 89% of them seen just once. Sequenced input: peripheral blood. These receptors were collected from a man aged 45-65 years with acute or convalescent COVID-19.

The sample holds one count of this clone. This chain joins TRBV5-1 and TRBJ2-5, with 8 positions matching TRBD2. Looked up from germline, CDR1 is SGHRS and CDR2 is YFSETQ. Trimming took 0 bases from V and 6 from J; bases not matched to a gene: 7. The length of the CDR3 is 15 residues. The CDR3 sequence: CASSLAGRGPKTQYF. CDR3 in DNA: TGCGCCAGCAGCTTGGCCGGGAGGGGCCCGAAGACCCAGTACTTC.

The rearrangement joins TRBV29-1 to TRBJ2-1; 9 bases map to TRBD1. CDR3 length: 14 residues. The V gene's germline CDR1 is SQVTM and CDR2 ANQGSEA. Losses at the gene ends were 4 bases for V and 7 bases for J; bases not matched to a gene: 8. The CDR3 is CSVAGGTGWNEQFF. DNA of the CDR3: TGCAGCGTTGCAGGAGGGACAGGGTGGAATGAGCAGTTCTTC.

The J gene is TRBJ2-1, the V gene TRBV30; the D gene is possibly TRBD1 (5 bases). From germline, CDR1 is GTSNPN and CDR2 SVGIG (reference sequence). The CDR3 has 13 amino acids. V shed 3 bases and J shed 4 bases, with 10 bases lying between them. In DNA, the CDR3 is TGTGCCTGGAGCAGGGTCCAATACAATGAGCAGTTCTTC. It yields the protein CAWSRVQYNEQFF.

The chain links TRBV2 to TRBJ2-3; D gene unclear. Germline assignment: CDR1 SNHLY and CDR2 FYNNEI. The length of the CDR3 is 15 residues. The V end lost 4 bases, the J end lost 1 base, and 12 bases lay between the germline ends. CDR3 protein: CASSVNGFGTDTQYF. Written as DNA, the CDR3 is TGTGCCAGCAGTGTTAACGGGTTCGGCACAGATACGCAGTATTTT.

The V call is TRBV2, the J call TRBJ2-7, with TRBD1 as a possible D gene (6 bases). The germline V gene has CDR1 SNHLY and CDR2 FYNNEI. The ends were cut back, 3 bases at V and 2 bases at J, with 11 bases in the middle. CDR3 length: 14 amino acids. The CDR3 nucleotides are TGTGCCAGCAGTGAGAACAGGGCCACCTACGAGCAGTACTTC. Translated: CASSENRATYEQYF.